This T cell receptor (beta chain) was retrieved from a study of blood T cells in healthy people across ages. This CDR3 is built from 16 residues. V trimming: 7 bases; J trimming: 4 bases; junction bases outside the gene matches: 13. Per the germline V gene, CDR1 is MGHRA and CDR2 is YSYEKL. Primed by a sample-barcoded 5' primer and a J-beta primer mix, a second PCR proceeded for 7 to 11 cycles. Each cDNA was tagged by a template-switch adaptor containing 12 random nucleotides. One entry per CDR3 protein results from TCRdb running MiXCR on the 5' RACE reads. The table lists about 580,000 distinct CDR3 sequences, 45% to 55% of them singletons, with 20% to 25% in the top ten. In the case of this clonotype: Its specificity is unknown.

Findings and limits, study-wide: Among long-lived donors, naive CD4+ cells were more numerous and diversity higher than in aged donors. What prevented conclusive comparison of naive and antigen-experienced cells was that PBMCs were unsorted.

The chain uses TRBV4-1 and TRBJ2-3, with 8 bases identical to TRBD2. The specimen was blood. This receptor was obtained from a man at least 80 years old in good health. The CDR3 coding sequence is TGCGCCAGCACAAGAGGTGGGCGGGGGGACCCAGATACGCAGTATTTT. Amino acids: CASTRGGRGDPDTQYF.